The 8 T cell receptor beta chains below were found in one sample sequenced in a study of CD8+CD57+ T cells in acquired aplastic anemia. It was genomic DNA that served as the template for profiling TCR beta VDJ and CDR3. TCRdb used MiXCR to reprocess the reads, holding one entry per CDR3 protein. This sample has some 190,000 distinct CDR3 sequences, with around 50% found just once. What was sequenced was sorted CD4+, CD8+, or CD8+CD57+ T cells (not recorded which) from PBMCs. These receptors all come from a human donor in good health, serving as a control.

Worth noting for this clonotype: Germline and junction disagree at one end, which may indicate a read error. This sequence joins TRBV7-8 and TRBJ2-7; D is unclear. Germline V gene lookup returns CDR1 SGHVS and CDR2 FQNEAQ. CDR3 size: 14 residues. The DNA of the CDR3 is TGTGCCAGTAGCACCCGGACCGATCCCTACGGGCAGTACTTC. Its translation: CASSTRTDPYGQYF.

The rearrangement uses TRBV2 and TRBJ2-7; a weak D match, TRBD1 (6 bases). Germline V lookup: CDR1 SNHLY, CDR2 FYNNEI. The CDR3 has 13 residues. Trimming took off 5 bases at V and 9 bases at J, with 17 bases between the two ends. As DNA, the CDR3 is TGTGCCAGCAGTATCTTAGGACAGTCGCGGCAGTACTTC. It translates to CASSILGQSRQYF.

The chain is built from TRBV7-3 and TRBJ1-2, with 9 positions matching TRBD1. The CDR3 length is 15 residues. V lost 7 bases, J lost 8 bases, and 14 bases stayed unmatched. Germline CDR1 reads SGHTA; CDR2 reads FQGTGA. The DNA of the CDR3 is TGTGCCAGCAACCCATCCGGGACAGGGACGGTCGGCTACACCTTC. Its translation is CASNPSGTGTVGYTF.

V and J are TRBV7-2 and TRBJ1-6; 7 positions match TRBD1. The germline CDR1 and CDR2 sequences are SGHTA and FQGNSA. V shed 6 bases, J shed 9 bases, and the junction held 17 bases outside the gene matches. The CDR3 has 17 residues. The DNA for the CDR3 is TGTGCCAGCAGTTCCCGACAGGGCCTGTTGGGGCGTTCACCCCTCCACTTT. Protein: CASSSRQGLLGRSPLHF.

This clonotype was seen a handful of times. The rearrangement links TRBV20-1 to TRBJ2-1; no firm D call. CDR1 is DFQATT and CDR2 is SNEGSKA in the germline V gene (reference sequence). The ends were cut back, 2 bases at V and 2 bases at J, with 10 bases in the middle. The length of the CDR3 is 14 residues. The CDR3 is CSARSAYPYNEQFF. The CDR3 DNA reads as TGCAGTGCTAGATCCGCGTACCCCTACAATGAGCAGTTCTTC.

This chain links TRBV7-9 with TRBJ2-5; TRBD1 might be the D (5 bases). Trimming removed 0 bases from V and 0 bases from J, with 11 bases in between. The CDR3 sequence is 16 residues long. Germline CDR1 reads SEHNR; CDR2 reads FQNEAQ (reference sequence). Here the CDR3 reads CASSLAFAGNQETQYF. In nucleotides, the CDR3 is TGTGCCAGCAGCTTAGCTTTCGCAGGGAACCAAGAGACCCAGTACTTC.

CDR3 nucleotides: TGTGCCAGCAGCCAGGCACGGGCGGTGAACACTGAAGCTTTCTTT. It specifies CASSQARAVNTEAFF. The gene calls are TRBV14 and TRBJ1-1, with D uncertain. With 3 bases removed from V and 0 bases from J, the gap between germline ends came to 11 bases. Germline V gives CDR1 SGHDN, CDR2 FVKESK. This CDR3 contains 15 residues.

This chain links TRBV4-2 with TRBJ2-7; weak D call: TRBD2 (5 bases). This CDR3 is built from 14 residues. V lost 0 bases, J lost 5 bases, and 11 bases lay in between. Germline V lookup: CDR1 LGHNA, CDR2 YNFKEQ. The CDR3 sequence is CASSQDPGINEQYF. DNA for the CDR3: TGTGCCAGCAGCCAAGATCCGGGGATCAACGAGCAGTACTTC.